The entry below gives a single T cell receptor beta chain sequence along with its context. The same CDR3 also results from other DNA sequences found in this sample. CDR3 size: 14 residues. CDR1 is KGHSH, CDR2 LQKENI, per germline. V dropped 2 bases and J dropped 1; count of bases not matched to a gene: 1. These data belong to a study of blood T cell repertoires in COVID-19. Study summary: Samples representing acute and convalescent COVID-19 were sourced from the United States, Italy and Spain. T cells, B-cell-depleted T cells, or PBMCs provided the cDNA or gDNA that served as material.

One Seattle source followed patients from active infection through their disease course. Assay used: immunoSEQ multiplex PCR; TCRdb lists only in-frame clones, some missing. The sample lists hundreds of thousands of clones, approximately 88% occurring once. This rearrangement joins TRBV18 to TRBJ1-1; TRBD1 aligns across 7 bases. The sequence was collected from a woman aged 30 to 39 with COVID-19, enrolled during active disease. The sequenced sample was peripheral blood. CDR3 residues: CASSPTGANTEAFF. The CDR3 DNA reads TGTGCCAGCTCACCAACAGGGGCGAACACTGAAGCTTTCTTT. The full variable domain, in which reference TRBV18 and TRBJ1-1 provide the parts outside the CDR3, is NAGVMQNPRHLVRRRGQEARLRCSPMKGHSHVYWYRQLPEEGLKFMVYLQKENIIDESGMPKERFSAEFPKEGPSILRIQQVVRGDSAAYFCASSPTGANTEAFFGQGTRLTVV.